The 2 T cell receptor beta chains given below trace back to one sample, sequenced in a study of blood T cells in healthy people across ages. PCR was performed a second time for 7 to 11 cycles using a sample-barcoded 5' primer and a J-beta primer mix. TCRdb re-called the 5' RACE reads with MiXCR, one entry per CDR3 protein. The sample lists 650,000 to 1,000,000 distinct CDR3 sequences, 30% to 45% occurring once. The sequencing sample was made of blood. These receptors were obtained from a man between 18 and 29 years old in good health.

The genes are TRBV7-3 and TRBJ2-5; perhaps TRBD2 as D (5 bases). The CDR3 extends over 15 amino acids. CDR1 and CDR2 from the germline V gene are SGHTA and FQGTGA. V dropped 7 bases and J dropped 4 bases, with 19 bases sitting between them. CDR3 in amino acids: CASMLNGVLGETQYF. In DNA, the CDR3 is TGTGCCAGCATGCTAAACGGGGTTCTGGGAGAGACCCAGTACTTC.

The rearrangement joins TRBV7-3 to TRBJ2-7; TRBD1 aligns across 7 bases. The J call may be faulty, since TRBJ2-5 better matches the DNA end. The CDR3 is 13 amino acids. Germline loops: CDR1 SGHTA, CDR2 FQGTGA. The CDR3 reads CASRFTGEATQYF. DNA of the CDR3: TGTGCCAGCAGGTTTACAGGGGAAGCGACCCAGTACTTC.